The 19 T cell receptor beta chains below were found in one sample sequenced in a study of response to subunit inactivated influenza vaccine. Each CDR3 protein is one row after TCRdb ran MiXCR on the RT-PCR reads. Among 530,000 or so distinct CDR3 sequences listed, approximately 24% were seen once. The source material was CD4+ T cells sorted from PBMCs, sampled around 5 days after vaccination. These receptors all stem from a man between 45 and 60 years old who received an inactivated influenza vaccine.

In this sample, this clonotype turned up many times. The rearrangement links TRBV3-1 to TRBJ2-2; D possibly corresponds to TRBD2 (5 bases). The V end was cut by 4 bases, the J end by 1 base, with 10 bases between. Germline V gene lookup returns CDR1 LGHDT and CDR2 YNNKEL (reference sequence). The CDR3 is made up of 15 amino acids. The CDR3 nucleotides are TGTGCCAGCAGCCCCGGCGGAGGGAACACCGGGGAGCTGTTTTTT. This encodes CASSPGGGNTGELFF. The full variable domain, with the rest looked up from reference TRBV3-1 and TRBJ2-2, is DTAVSQTPKYLVTQMGNDKSIKCEQNLGHDTMYWYKQDSKKFLKIMFSYNNKELIINETVPNRFSPKSPDKAHLNLHINSLELGDSAVYFCASSPGGGNTGELFFGEGSRLTVL.

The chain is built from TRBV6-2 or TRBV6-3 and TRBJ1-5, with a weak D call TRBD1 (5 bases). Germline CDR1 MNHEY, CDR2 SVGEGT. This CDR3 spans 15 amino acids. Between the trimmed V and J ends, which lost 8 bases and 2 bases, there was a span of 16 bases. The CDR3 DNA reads TGTGCCAGCGCGAGGGAGAGGGACGGCAATCAGCCCCAGCATTTT. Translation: CASARERDGNQPQHF.

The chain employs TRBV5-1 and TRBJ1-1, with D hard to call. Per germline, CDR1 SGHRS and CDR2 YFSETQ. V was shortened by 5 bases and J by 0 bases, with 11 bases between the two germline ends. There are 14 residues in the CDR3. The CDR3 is CASRVIGLNTEAFF. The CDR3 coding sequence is TGCGCCAGCAGAGTGATCGGGTTGAACACTGAAGCTTTCTTT. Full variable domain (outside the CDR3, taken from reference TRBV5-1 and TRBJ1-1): KAGVTQTPRYLIKTRGQQVTLSCSPISGHRSVSWYQQTPGQGLQFLFEYFSETQRNKGNFPGRFSGRQFSNSRSEMNVSTLELGDSALYLCASRVIGLNTEAFFGQGTRLTVV.

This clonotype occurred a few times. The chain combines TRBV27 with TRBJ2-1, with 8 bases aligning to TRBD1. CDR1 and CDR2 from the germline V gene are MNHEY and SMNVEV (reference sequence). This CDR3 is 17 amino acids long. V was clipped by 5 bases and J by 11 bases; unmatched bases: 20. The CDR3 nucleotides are TGTGCCAGCAGTGTCCGACAGGGGATGGGGGTATCCTCGAAGCAGTTCTTC. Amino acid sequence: CASSVRQGMGVSSKQFF.

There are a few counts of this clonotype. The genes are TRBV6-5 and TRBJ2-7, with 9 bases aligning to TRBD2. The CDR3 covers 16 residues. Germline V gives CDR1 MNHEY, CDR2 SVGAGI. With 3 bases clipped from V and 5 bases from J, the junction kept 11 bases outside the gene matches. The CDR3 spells CASSYLAGGPKDEQYF. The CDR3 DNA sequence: TGTGCCAGCAGTTATCTGGCGGGAGGGCCTAAAGACGAGCAGTACTTC.

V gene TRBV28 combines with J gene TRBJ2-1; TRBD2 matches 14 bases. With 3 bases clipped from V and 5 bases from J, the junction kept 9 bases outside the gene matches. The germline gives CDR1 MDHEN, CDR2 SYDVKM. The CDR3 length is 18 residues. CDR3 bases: TGTGCCAGCAGTTTGGCACGGACTAGCGGGAGGCCCCACAATGAGCAGTTCTTC. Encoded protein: CASSLARTSGRPHNEQFF.

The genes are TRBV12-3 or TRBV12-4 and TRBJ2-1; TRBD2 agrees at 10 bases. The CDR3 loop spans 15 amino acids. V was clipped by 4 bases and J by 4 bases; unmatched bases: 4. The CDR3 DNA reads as TGTGCCAGCAGTTCCCGACTAGCGGGTTACAATGAGCAGTTCTTC. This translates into CASSSRLAGYNEQFF.

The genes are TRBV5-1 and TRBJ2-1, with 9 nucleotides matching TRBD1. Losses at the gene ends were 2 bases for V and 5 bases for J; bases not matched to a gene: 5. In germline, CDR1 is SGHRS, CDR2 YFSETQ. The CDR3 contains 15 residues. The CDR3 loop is CASSFPTGGHNEQFF. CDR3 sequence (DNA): TGCGCCAGCAGCTTCCCGACAGGGGGACACAATGAGCAGTTCTTC.

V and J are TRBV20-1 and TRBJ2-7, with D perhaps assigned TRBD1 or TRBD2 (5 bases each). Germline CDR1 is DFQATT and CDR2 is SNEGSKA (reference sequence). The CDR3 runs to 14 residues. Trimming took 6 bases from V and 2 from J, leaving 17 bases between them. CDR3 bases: TGCAGTGCAACTAGACGGGACCATCCCTACGAGCAGTACTTC. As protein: CSATRRDHPYEQYF.

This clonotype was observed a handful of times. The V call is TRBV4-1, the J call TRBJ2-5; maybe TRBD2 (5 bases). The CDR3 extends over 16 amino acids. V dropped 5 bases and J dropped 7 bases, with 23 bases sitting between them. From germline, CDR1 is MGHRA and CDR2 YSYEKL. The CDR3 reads CASSTGVEALGATQYF. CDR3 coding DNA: TGCGCCAGCAGCACGGGTGTGGAGGCCCTAGGTGCGACCCAGTACTTC.

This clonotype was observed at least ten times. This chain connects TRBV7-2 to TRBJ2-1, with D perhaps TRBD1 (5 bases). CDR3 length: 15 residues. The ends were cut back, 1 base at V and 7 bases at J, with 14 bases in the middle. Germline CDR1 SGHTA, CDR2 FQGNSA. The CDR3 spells CASSLVGSGLNEQFF. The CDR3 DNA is TGTGCCAGCAGCTTAGTGGGTTCAGGGCTAAATGAGCAGTTCTTC.

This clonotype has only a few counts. This CDR3 is CASSQDITGADTQYF. Here the CDR3 DNA reads TGCGCCAGCAGCCAAGATATAACCGGGGCAGATACGCAGTATTTT. The chain joins TRBV4-3 to TRBJ2-3; D might be TRBD2 (5 bases). Germline V gives CDR1 LGHNA, CDR2 YSLEER. Trimming removed 0 bases from V and 4 bases from J, with 11 bases in between. This CDR3 has 15 amino acids.

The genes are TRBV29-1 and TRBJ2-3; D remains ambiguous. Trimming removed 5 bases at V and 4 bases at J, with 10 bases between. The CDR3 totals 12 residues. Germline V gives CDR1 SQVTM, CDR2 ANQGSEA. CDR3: CSVRKPSDTQYF. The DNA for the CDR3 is TGCAGCGTTCGAAAACCTTCAGATACGCAGTATTTT.

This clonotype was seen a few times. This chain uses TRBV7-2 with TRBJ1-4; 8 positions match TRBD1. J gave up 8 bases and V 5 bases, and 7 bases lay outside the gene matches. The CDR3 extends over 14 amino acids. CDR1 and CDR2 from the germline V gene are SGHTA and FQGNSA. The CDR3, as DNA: TGTGCCAGCAGCCCCCGGACAGGGTTAGAAAAACTGTTTTTT. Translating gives CASSPRTGLEKLFF.

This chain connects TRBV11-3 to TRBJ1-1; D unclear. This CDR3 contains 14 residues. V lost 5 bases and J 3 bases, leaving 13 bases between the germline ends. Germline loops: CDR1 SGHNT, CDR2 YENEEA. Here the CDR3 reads CASSKRFAYTEAFF. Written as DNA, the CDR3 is TGTGCCAGCAGCAAAAGGTTCGCGTACACTGAAGCTTTCTTT.

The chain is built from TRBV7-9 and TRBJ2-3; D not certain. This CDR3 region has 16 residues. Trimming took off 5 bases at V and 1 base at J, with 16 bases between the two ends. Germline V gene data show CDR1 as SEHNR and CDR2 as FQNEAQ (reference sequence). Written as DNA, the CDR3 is TGTGCCAGCAGCCCACGAGCGTGGGCCGGCACAGATACGCAGTATTTT. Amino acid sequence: CASSPRAWAGTDTQYF.

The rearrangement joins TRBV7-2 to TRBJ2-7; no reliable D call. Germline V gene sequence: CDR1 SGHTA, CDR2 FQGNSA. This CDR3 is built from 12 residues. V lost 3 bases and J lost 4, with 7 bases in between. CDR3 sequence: CASSFGKYEQYF. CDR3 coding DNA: TGTGCCAGCAGCTTTGGCAAGTACGAGCAGTACTTC.

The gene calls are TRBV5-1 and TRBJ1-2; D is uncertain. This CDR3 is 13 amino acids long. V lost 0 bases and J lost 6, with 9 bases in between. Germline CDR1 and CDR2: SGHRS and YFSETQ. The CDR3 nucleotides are TGCGCCAGCAGCTTGGGCGGGGTCGATGGCTACACCTTC. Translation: CASSLGGVDGYTF. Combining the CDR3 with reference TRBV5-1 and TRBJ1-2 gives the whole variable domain KAGVTQTPRYLIKTRGQQVTLSCSPISGHRSVSWYQQTPGQGLQFLFEYFSETQRNKGNFPGRFSGRQFSNSRSEMNVSTLELGDSALYLCASSLGGVDGYTFGSGTRLTVV.

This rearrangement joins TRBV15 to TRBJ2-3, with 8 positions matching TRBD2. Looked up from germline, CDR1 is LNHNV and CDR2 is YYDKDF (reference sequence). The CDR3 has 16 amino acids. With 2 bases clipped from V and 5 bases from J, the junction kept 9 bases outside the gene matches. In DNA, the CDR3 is TGTGCCACCAGCAGATTACCGGGACTAGACCTAGATACGCAGTATTTT. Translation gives CATSRLPGLDLDTQYF.